Below are 5 T cell receptor beta chains sequenced from a single sample in a study of cytomegalovirus exposure and HLA in healthy donors. Primers: 60 Vbeta forward and 13 Jbeta reverse. Only in-frame clones appear in the TCRdb table, and some are missing; sequencing was by immunoSEQ multiplex PCR. This sample carries fewer than 200,000 clones, about 79% of them seen once, and the ten largest clones take around 0.71%. The sequenced sample was PBMCs. Receptor source: a female donor in good health and CMV-seronegative.

The chain carries TRBV5-1 and TRBJ2-7, with 9 bases fitting TRBD2. V trimming: 1 base; J trimming: 4 bases; junction bases outside the gene matches: 3. CDR1 and CDR2 from the germline V gene are SGHRS and YFSETQ. There are 14 residues in the CDR3. The CDR3 DNA is TGCGCCAGCAGCTTGACAGCGGGGGGATACGAGCAGTACTTC. This translates into CASSLTAGGYEQYF.

V and J are TRBV7-2 and TRBJ2-5; TRBD1 agrees at 11 bases. The trim removed 3 bases at V and 5 bases at J, leaving 5 bases unmatched. Germline V gives CDR1 SGHTA, CDR2 FQGNSA. The CDR3 loop spans 15 amino acids. CDR3 nucleotide sequence: TGTGCCAGCAGCTTGTGGACAGGGGGCGTCGAGACCCAGTACTTC. This sequence encodes CASSLWTGGVETQYF.

The chain is built from TRBV18 and TRBJ2-1; the match to TRBD2 covers 10 bases. The CDR3 runs 14 residues. Germline CDR1 reads KGHSH; CDR2 reads LQKENI. Losses at the gene ends were 5 bases for V and 5 bases for J; bases not matched to a gene: 3. The CDR3 nucleotides read TGTGCCAGCTCATCGCTAGCGGGAGACAATGAGCAGTTCTTC. Protein sequence: CASSSLAGDNEQFF. Drawing the rest from reference TRBV18 and TRBJ2-1, the complete variable domain is NAGVMQNPRHLVRRRGQEARLRCSPMKGHSHVYWYRQLPEEGLKFMVYLQKENIIDESGMPKERFSAEFPKEGPSILRIQQVVRGDSAAYFCASSSLAGDNEQFFGPGTRLTVL.

The CDR3 sequence: CASSYGGAAYETQYF. For the CDR3, the DNA is TGTGCCAGCAGTTACGGCGGGGCGGCATATGAGACCCAGTACTTC. The chain recombines TRBV6-5 with TRBJ2-5, with a weak D call TRBD2 (6 bases). CDR3 length equals 15 residues. Germline CDR1 and CDR2: MNHEY and SVGAGI. Trimming took off 2 bases at V and 5 bases at J, with 15 bases between the two ends.

The V call is TRBV7-2, the J call TRBJ2-1, with TRBD2 identical over 7 bases. The germline V gene has CDR1 SGHTA and CDR2 FQGNSA. The CDR3 loop spans 16 amino acids. Trimming took 5 bases from V and 7 from J; bases not matched to a gene: 14. DNA of the CDR3: TGTGCCAGCAGCCGTAATGCCCGCGGGAGTGCTAATGAGCAGTTCTTC. Translation gives CASSRNARGSANEQFF.